This record concerns one TCR beta chain sequence. Its specificity is unknown. This CDR3 has 16 amino acids. Germline V gives CDR1 SQVTM, CDR2 ANQGSEA. V lost 0 bases and J lost 5; bases outside the gene matches: 8. This sample is drawn from a study of response to subunit inactivated influenza vaccine. TCRdb re-analysed the RT-PCR reads in MiXCR, keeping a single row per CDR3 protein. The table includes a few hundred thousand distinct CDR3 sequences, 14% detected once. Study findings and constraints: With each seasonal influenza vaccination, the authors suggested, few new T cells are recruited.

Sample: PBMCs from blood, taken approximately 13 days after vaccination. The chain uses TRBV29-1 and TRBJ1-5; 9 bases map to TRBD1. This TCR was sampled from a middle-aged man who received an inactivated influenza vaccine. The CDR3 nucleotides are TGCAGCGTTGAAGACGGGGGGACAGGGAGCCATCAGCCCCAGCATTTT. This gives the protein CSVEDGGTGSHQPQHF.